This T cell receptor beta chain stems from a study of a mutant IDH1 vaccine in newly diagnosed glioma. On the study more broadly: Patients came in for eight vaccinations, in weeks 1, 3, 5, 7, 11, 15, 19 and 23.

Time point noted: week 5, during vaccination. Every vaccination contained 300 ug of the mutant IDH1 20-mer peptide and was paired with topical imiquimod. Germline V gene data show CDR1 as MNHNS and CDR2 as SASEGT. The V and J ends lost 2 bases and 3 bases respectively, with 7 bases between them. The CDR3 runs 13 residues. Sequencing was performed with immunoSEQ multiplex PCR; in TCRdb, only in-frame clones are kept and a portion is missing. The repertoire consists of roughly 28,000 clones, with roughly three quarters occurring once and the leading ten covering roughly 7%. Worth noting for this clone: The antigen is unknown.

Study results and caveats: Variations in leading peripheral T cell clonotypes appeared to have no connection with pseudoprogression.

The origin of this receptor is a man aged 35 to 55 with glioma. Some clones in this sample may be carry-over from other donors' samples. Sample: PBMCs, taken from a glioma patient whose treatment included an IDH1 peptide vaccine. This chain uses TRBV6-1 with TRBJ1-1; D possibly corresponds to TRBD1 (5 bases). The CDR3 nucleotides are TGTGCCAGCAGTGAATTAGGGGACACTGAAGCTTTCTTT. Translated: CASSELGDTEAFF.